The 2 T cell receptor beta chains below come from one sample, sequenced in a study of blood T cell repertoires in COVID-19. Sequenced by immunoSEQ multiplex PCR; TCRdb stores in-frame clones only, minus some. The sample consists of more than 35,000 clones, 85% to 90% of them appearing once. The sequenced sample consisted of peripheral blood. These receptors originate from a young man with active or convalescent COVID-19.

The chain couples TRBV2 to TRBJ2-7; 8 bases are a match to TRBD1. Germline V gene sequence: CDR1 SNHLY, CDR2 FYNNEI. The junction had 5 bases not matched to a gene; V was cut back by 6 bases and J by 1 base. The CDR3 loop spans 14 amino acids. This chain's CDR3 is CASRGQVSSYEQYF. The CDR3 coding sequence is TGTGCCAGCAGGGGACAGGTATCTTCCTACGAGCAGTACTTC. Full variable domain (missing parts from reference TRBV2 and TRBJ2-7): EPEVTQTPSHQVTQMGQEVILRCVPISNHLYFYWYRQILGQKVEFLVSFYNNEISEKSEIFDDQFSVERPDGSNFTLKIRSTKLEDSAMYFCASRGQVSSYEQYFGPGTRLTVT.

This chain's CDR3 is CASSMYPGTGFTEAFF. In DNA, the CDR3 is TGTGCCAGTAGTATGTATCCCGGGACAGGGTTTACTGAAGCTTTCTTT. The chain has TRBV19 and TRBJ1-1; 9 positions match TRBD1. The V and J ends lost 3 bases and 5 bases, in that order; junction bases with no gene match: 10. Germline V gene sequence: CDR1 LNHDA, CDR2 SQIVND (reference sequence). The CDR3 sequence is 16 residues long.